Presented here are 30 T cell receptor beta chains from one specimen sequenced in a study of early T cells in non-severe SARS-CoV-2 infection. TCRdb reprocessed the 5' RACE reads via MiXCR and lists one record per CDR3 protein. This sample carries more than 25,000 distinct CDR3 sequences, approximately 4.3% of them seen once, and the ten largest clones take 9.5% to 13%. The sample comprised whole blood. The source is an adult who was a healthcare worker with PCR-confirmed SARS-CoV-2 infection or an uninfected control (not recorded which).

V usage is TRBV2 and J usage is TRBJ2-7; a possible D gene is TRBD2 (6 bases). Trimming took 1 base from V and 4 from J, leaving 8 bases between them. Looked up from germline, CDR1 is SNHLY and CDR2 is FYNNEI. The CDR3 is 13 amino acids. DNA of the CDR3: TGTGCCAGCAGTGAAGTGCGGGATTACGAGCAGTACTTC. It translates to CASSEVRDYEQYF. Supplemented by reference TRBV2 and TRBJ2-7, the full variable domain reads EPEVTQTPSHQVTQMGQEVILRCVPISNHLYFYWYRQILGQKVEFLVSFYNNEISEKSEIFDDQFSVERPDGSNFTLKIRSTKLEDSAMYFCASSEVRDYEQYFGPGTRLTVT.

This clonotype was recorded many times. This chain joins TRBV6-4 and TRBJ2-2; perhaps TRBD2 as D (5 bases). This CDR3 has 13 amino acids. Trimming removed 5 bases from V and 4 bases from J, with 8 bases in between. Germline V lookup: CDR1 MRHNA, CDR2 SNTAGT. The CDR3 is CASSLGVTGELFF. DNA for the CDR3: TGTGCCAGCAGTCTCGGGGTCACCGGGGAGCTGTTTTTT.

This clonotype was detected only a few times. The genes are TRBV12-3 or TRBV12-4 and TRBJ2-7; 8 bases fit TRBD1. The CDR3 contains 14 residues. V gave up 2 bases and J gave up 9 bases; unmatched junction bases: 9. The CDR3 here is CASSLNHQGALQYF. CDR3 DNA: TGTGCCAGCAGTTTAAATCACCAGGGGGCCCTGCAGTACTTC.

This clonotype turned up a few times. The CDR3 region has the DNA TGTGCCATCAGTGCAGGGAACTATGGCTACACCTTC. This encodes CAISAGNYGYTF. The chain joins TRBV10-3 to TRBJ1-2; possible D gene TRBD1, 5 bases. Germline CDR1 reads ENHRY; CDR2 reads SYGVKD. V was pared by 4 bases and J by 2 bases, with 5 bases between. This CDR3 comprises 12 residues.

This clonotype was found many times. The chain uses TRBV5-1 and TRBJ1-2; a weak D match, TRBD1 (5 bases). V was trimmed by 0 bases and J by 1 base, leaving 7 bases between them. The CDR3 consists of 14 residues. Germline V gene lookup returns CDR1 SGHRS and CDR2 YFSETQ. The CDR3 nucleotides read TGCGCCAGCAGCTTGGAGGGGTTTAACTATGGCTACACCTTC. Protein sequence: CASSLEGFNYGYTF.

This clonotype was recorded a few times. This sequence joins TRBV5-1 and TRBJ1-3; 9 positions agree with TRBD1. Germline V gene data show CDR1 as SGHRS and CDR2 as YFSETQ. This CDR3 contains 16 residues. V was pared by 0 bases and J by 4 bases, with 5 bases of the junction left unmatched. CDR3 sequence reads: CASSLAGTGYGNTIYF. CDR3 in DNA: TGCGCCAGCAGCTTGGCCGGGACAGGGTACGGAAACACCATATATTTT. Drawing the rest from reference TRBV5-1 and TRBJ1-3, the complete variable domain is KAGVTQTPRYLIKTRGQQVTLSCSPISGHRSVSWYQQTPGQGLQFLFEYFSETQRNKGNFPGRFSGRQFSNSRSEMNVSTLELGDSALYLCASSLAGTGYGNTIYFGEGSWLTVV.

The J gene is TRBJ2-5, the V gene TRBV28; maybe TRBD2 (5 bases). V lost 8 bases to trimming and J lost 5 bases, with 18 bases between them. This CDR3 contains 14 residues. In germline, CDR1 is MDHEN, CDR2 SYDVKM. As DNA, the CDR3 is TGTGCCAGCTTAGGTAGCACCGGCGGGGAGACCCAGTACTTC. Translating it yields CASLGSTGGETQYF.

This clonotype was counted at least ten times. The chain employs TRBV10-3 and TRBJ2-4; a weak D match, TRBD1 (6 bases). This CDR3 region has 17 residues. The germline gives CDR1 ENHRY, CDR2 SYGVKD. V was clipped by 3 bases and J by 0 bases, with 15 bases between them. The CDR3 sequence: CAISDNTGQTAKNIQYF. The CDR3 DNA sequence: TGTGCCATCAGTGATAACACCGGACAGACAGCCAAAAACATTCAGTACTTC.

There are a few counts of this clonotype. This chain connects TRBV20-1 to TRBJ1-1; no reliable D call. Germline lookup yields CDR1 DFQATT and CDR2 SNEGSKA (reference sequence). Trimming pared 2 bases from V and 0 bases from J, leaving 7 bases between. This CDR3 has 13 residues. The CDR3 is CSARQPVNTEAFF. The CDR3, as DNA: TGCAGTGCTAGACAGCCCGTGAACACTGAAGCTTTCTTT.

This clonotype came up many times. Here the CDR3 DNA reads TGCAGTGCTGCCGACTGGAACACGAACACCGGGGAGCTGTTTTTT. It specifies CSAADWNTNTGELFF. The chain recombines TRBV20-1 with TRBJ2-2; no definite D call. The CDR3 has 15 residues. The germline CDR1 and CDR2 sequences are DFQATT and SNEGSKA (reference sequence). V gave up 5 bases and J gave up 0 bases, with 13 bases separating them.

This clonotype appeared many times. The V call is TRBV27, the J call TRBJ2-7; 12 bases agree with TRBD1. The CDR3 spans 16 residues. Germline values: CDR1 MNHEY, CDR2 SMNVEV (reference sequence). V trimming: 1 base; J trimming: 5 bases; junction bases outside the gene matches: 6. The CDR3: CASSLFSGTGGDEQYF. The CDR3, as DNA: TGTGCCAGCAGTTTATTCTCCGGGACAGGGGGCGACGAGCAGTACTTC.

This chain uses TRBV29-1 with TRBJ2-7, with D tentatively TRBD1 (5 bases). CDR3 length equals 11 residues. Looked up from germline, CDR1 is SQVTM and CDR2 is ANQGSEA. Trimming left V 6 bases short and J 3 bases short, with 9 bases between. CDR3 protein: CSVVTGYEQYF. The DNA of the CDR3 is TGCAGCGTAGTTACAGGCTACGAGCAGTACTTC.

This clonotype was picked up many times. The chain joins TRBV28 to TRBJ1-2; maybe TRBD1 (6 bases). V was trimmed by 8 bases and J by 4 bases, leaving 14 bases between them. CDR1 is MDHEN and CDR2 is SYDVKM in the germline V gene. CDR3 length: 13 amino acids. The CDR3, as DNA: TGTGCCAGCTGTACAGGGAGGAGCTATGGCTACACCTTC. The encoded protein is CASCTGRSYGYTF.

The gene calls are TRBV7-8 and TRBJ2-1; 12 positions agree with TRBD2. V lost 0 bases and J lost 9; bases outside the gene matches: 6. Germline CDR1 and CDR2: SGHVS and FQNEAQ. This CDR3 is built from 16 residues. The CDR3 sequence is CASSLATSGSLIEQFF. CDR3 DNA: TGTGCCAGCAGCTTAGCGACTAGCGGGAGCCTGATTGAGCAGTTCTTC.

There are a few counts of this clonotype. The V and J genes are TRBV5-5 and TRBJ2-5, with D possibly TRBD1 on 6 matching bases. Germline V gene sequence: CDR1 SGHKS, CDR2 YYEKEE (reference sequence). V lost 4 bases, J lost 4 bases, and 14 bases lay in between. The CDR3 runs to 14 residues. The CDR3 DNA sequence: TGTGCCAGCAGCCCCGGGGCAGGGGTAGAGACCCAGTACTTC. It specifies CASSPGAGVETQYF.

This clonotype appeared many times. The CDR3 reads CASSESERVPYEQYF. DNA of the CDR3: TGCGCCAGCAGTGAGTCGGAGCGGGTACCATACGAGCAGTACTTC. The rearrangement links TRBV10-2 to TRBJ2-7, with a tentative D call TRBD2 (6 bases). Germline V gene sequence: CDR1 WSHSY, CDR2 SAAADI. V gave up 0 bases and J gave up 4 bases, with 13 bases separating them. CDR3 length: 15 amino acids.

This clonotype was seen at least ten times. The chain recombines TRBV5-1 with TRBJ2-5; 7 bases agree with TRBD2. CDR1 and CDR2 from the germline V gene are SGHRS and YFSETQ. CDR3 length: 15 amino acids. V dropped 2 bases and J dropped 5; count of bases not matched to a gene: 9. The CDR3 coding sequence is TGCGCCAGCAGCTTAGGAGCGGGATCTGGGGAGACCCAGTACTTC. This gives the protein CASSLGAGSGETQYF. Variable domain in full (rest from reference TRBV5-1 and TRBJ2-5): KAGVTQTPRYLIKTRGQQVTLSCSPISGHRSVSWYQQTPGQGLQFLFEYFSETQRNKGNFPGRFSGRQFSNSRSEMNVSTLELGDSALYLCASSLGAGSGETQYFGPGTRLLVL.

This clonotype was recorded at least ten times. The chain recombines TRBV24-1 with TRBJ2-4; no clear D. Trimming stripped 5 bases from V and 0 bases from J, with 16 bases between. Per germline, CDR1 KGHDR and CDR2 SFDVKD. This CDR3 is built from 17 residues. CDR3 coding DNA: TGTGCCACCAGTGTTGCAAGGATTAATCTAGCCAAAAACATTCAGTACTTC. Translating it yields CATSVARINLAKNIQYF.

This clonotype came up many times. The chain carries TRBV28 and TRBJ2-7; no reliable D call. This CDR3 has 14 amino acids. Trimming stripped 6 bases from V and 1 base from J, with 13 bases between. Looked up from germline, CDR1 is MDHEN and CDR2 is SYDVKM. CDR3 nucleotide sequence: TGTGCCAGCAGGTCTGAGGTAGGATCCTACGAGCAGTACTTC. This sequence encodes CASRSEVGSYEQYF. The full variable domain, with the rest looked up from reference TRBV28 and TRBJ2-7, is DVKVTQSSRYLVKRTGEKVFLECVQDMDHENMFWYRQDPGLGLRLIYFSYDVKMKEKGDIPEGYSVSREKKERFSLILESASTNQTSMYLCASRSEVGSYEQYFGPGTRLTVT.

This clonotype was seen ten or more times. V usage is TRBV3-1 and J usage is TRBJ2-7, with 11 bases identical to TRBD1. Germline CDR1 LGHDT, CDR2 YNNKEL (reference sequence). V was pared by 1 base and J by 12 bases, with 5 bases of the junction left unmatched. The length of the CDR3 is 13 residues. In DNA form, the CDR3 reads TGTGCCAGCAGCCAAGGGACAGGGGGCCATGGGTACTTC. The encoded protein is CASSQGTGGHGYF.

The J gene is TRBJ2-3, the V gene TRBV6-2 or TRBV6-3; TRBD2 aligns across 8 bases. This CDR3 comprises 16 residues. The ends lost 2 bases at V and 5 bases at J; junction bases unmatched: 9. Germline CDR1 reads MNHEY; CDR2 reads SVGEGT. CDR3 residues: CASSYRLASPLDTQYF. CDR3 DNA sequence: TGTGCCAGCAGTTACCGACTAGCGTCTCCCCTAGATACGCAGTATTTT.

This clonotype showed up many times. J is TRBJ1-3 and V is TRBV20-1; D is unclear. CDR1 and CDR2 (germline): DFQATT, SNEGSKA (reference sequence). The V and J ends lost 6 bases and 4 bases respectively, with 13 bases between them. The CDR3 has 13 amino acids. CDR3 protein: CSAPQVPGNTIYF. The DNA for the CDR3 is TGCAGTGCCCCTCAGGTTCCCGGAAACACCATATATTTT.

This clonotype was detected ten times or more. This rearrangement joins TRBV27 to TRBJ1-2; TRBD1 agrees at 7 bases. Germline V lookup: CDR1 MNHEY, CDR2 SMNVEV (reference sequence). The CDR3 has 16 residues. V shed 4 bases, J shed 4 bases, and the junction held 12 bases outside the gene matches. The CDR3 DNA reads TGTGCCAGCAGTTCGACCCAGGGAGGGGACAGCTATGGCTACACCTTC. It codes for CASSSTQGGDSYGYTF.

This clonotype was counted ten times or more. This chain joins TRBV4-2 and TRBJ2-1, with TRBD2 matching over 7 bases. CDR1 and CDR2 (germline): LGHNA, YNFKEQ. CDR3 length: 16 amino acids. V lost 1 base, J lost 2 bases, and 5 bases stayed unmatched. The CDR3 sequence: CASSQVGREPYNEQFF. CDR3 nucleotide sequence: TGTGCCAGCAGCCAAGTTGGGCGGGAGCCCTACAATGAGCAGTTCTTC.

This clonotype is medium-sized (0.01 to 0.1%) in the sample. The CDR3 reads CASSQGGALETQYF. The CDR3 coding sequence is TGTGCCAGCAGCCAGGGAGGAGCGTTAGAGACCCAGTACTTC. The chain links TRBV28 to TRBJ2-5, with D possibly being TRBD2 (6 bases). This CDR3 is 14 amino acids long. The V and J ends lost 6 bases and 4 bases respectively, with 15 bases between them. Germline V gene data show CDR1 as MDHEN and CDR2 as SYDVKM.

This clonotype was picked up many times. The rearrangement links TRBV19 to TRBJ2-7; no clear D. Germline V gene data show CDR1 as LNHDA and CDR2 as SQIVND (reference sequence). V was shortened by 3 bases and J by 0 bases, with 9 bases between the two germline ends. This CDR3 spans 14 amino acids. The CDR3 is CASSMGAASYEQYF. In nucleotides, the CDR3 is TGTGCCAGTAGTATGGGTGCGGCCTCCTACGAGCAGTACTTC.

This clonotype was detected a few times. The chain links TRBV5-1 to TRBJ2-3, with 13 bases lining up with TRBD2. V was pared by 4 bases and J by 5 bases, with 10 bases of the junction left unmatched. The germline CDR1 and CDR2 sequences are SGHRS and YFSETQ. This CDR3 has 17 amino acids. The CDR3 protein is CASSHSFGTSGKDTQYF. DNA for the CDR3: TGCGCCAGCAGCCACTCCTTCGGGACTAGCGGGAAAGATACGCAGTATTTT.

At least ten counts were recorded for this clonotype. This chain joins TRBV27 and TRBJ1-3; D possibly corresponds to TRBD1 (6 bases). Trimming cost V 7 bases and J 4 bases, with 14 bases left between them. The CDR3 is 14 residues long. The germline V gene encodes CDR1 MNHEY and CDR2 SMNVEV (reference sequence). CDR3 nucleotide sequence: TGTGCCAGCAAAGAGGGACACTCAGGAAACACCATATATTTT. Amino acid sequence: CASKEGHSGNTIYF.

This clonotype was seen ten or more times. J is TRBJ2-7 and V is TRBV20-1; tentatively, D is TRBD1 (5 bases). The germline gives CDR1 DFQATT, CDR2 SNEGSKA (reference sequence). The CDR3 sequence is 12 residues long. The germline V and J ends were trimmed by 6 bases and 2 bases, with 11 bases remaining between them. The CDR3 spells CSARQTAYEQYF. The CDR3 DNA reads TGCAGTGCAAGACAGACAGCCTACGAGCAGTACTTC.

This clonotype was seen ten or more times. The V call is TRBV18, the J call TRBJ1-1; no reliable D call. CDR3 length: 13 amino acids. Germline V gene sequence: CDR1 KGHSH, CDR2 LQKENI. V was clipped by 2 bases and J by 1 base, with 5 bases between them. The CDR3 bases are TGTGCCAGCTCACCAGCACAGAACACTGAAGCTTTCTTT. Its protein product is CASSPAQNTEAFF.